The present entry profiles one T cell receptor beta chain with its context. Its antigen remains unidentified. Quantitative molecular-barcoded 5'-RACE generated the TCR beta libraries. TCRdb reprocessed the 5' RACE reads with MiXCR, giving one entry per CDR3 protein. The table includes some 290,000 distinct CDR3 sequences, roughly 20% detected once. The sample belongs to a study of CD8 T cells in ankylosing spondylitis. Notes on the study in general: About 8 highly homologous variants made up a TCR beta motif, and this motif appeared characteristic of ankylosing spondylitis blood.

The sequence came from a male donor with ankylosing spondylitis or in good health (not recorded which). The specimen sequenced was blood, either unsorted or a sorted T cell fraction (not recorded which).

Written as DNA, the CDR3 is TGTGCCAGCAGCCCGCAGGGACAGGGGCCTCAATGGCCCCAGCATTTT. Its protein is CASSPQGQGPQWPQHF. V gene TRBV7-8 combines with J gene TRBJ1-5, with 10 bases matching TRBD1. V trimming: 5 bases; J trimming: 9 bases; junction bases outside the gene matches: 13. CDR3 length equals 16 residues. Germline loops: CDR1 SGHVS, CDR2 FQNEAQ.